These T cell receptor beta chains were read from a single sample in a study of blood T cell repertoires in COVID-19. Profiled with immunoSEQ multiplex PCR; TCRdb holds only in-frame clones, not every one. Of around 250,000 clones listed, approximately 83% were seen once; the top ten hold approximately 4.4%. The sequenced sample was peripheral blood. The receptors were gathered from a man aged 50-60 years with active or convalescent COVID-19. Each CDR3 is given with its conserved first and last residue. A D gene is named only where the DNA matches it firmly. Rows may omit the clone size; those that give it use once, few, many or a size class.

V gene	D gene	J gene	clone size	CDR3 DNA	CDR3 protein
TRBV2	TRBD1	TRBJ1-2	-	TGTGCCAGCGGGGGACAGGGGGCTGGTGGCTACACCTTC	CASGGQGAGGYTF
TRBV3-1/TRBV3-2	TRBD2	TRBJ2-1	-	TGTGCCAGCAGCCCGATGGGCGGCGGGGGTAGAGAGCAGTTCTTC	CASSPMGGGGREQFF
TRBV5-1	-	TRBJ1-3	-	TGCGCCAGCAGCTACGGGGAGGCTCTGGGAAACACCATATATTTT	CASSYGEALGNTIYF
TRBV5-4	TRBD2	TRBJ2-7	-	TGTGCCAGCAGCTTGGGCGGGGGAGACTACGAGCAGTACTTC	CASSLGGGDYEQYF
TRBV7-2	TRBD2	TRBJ2-5	-	TGTGCCAGCAGCTCCCGGACTAGCGCACAAGAGACCCAGTACTTC	CASSSRTSAQETQYF
TRBV28	TRBD1	TRBJ2-3	-	TGTGCCAGCAGTCCCCCGGGACAGATATTAACAGATACGCAGTATTTT	CASSPPGQILTDTQYF
TRBV5-6	TRBD2	TRBJ2-1	-	TGTGCCAGCAGCTCACTAGCGGGTAGTGGCAATGAGCAGTTCTTC	CASSSLAGSGNEQFF
TRBV5-1	TRBD1	TRBJ2-5	-	TGCGCCAGCAGCCGCCAAGGGGGCGCCCGAGAGACCCAGTACTTC	CASSRQGGARETQYF
TRBV7-2	TRBD2	TRBJ2-1	-	TGTGCCAGCAGCTCCGGGACTAGAAAGTTCTTC	CASSSGTRKFF
TRBV4-3	-	TRBJ2-1	once	TGCGCCAGCAGCATAGGGGCTTTAGACAATGAGCAGTTCTTC	CASSIGALDNEQFF
TRBV19	TRBD1	TRBJ1-1	-	TGTGCCAGTAGTACGCAGGGGGCCGGAACTGAAGCTTTCTTT	CASSTQGAGTEAFF
TRBV7-8	TRBD1	TRBJ2-7	-	TGTGCCAGCAGCCTCGACAGGGTTGCCGAGCAGTACTTC	CASSLDRVAEQYF
TRBV2	-	TRBJ2-7	few	TGTGCCAGCAGTGGGAGGGGCAACCCCTACGAGCAGTACTTC	CASSGRGNPYEQYF
TRBV11-2	-	TRBJ1-1	-	TGTGCCAGCAGCTTAGCAGGATACAACACTGAAGCTTTCTTT	CASSLAGYNTEAFF
TRBV27	-	TRBJ1-6	once	TGTGCCAGCAGGCAAAACAGGGCTGAAAATTCACCCCTCCACTTT	CASRQNRAENSPLHF
TRBV19	-	TRBJ1-2	few	TGTGCCAGTCGGACAGACGGCGGCTACACCTTC	CASRTDGGYTF
TRBV14	-	TRBJ2-7	-	TGTGCCAGCAGCCAAACGGAGTACTCCTACGAGCAGTACTTC	CASSQTEYSYEQYF
TRBV4-1	TRBD1	TRBJ2-3	-	TGCGCCAGCAGCCAAGGGGACAGGAGGCCAGATACGCAGTATTTT	CASSQGDRRPDTQYF
TRBV5-6	-	TRBJ1-1	-	TGTGCCAGCAGCCCCGTTTTCGGAGGGGTTAGCACTGAAGCTTTCTTT	CASSPVFGGVSTEAFF
TRBV5-1	TRBD1	TRBJ2-6	-	TGCGCCAGCAGCTTGAGTCCCGGGACAGGGGTTGGGGCCAACGTCCTGACTTTC	CASSLSPGTGVGANVLTF
TRBV5-4	-	TRBJ2-1	-	TGTGCCAGCAGCCTACAGGGATTCTCTGAGCAGTTCTTC	CASSLQGFSEQFF
TRBV19	-	TRBJ2-3	-	TGTGCCACCCTTGAAGTAGTTTCCGATACGCAGTATTTT	CATLEVVSDTQYF
TRBV5-1	-	TRBJ2-1	-	TGCGCCAGCAGCTTCCGGGGGAGTACGCACGAGCAGTTCTTC	CASSFRGSTHEQFF
TRBV30	-	TRBJ2-2	once	TGTGCCTGGAGTGTCAATCCAACAGGGATCCCCGGGGAGCTGTTTTTT	CAWSVNPTGIPGELFF
TRBV27	TRBD1	TRBJ2-5	-	TGTGCCAGCAGCCCGACCGGGACAGGGCTCCCCCAGTACTTC	CASSPTGTGLPQYF
TRBV7-2	-	TRBJ1-4	-	TGTGCCAGCAGCTCCACTGGTGGAACTAATGAAAAACTGTTTTTT	CASSSTGGTNEKLFF
TRBV19	TRBD2	TRBJ2-2	-	TGTGCCAGTAGTATCCAGCGGGGCCTGGGGACCGGGGAGCTGTTTTTT	CASSIQRGLGTGELFF
TRBV5-4	TRBD1	TRBJ1-1	once	TGTGCCAGCAGCACAGGGGGGCCGAACACTGAAGCTTTCTTT	CASSTGGPNTEAFF
TRBV7-9	TRBD1	TRBJ1-1	-	TGTGCCAGCGGCCAGGGGGAGACTGAAGCTTTCTTT	CASGQGETEAFF
TRBV24-1	-	TRBJ2-1	few	TGTGCCACCAGTGATGCTATACAAGGGGTGGAGTTCTTC	CATSDAIQGVEFF
TRBV4-2	-	TRBJ1-5	-	TGTGCCAGCAGCCATGGGGGAGGGGGCAATCAGCCCCAGCATTTT	CASSHGGGGNQPQHF
TRBV2	-	TRBJ2-2	-	TGTGCCAGTCGGGGCACCGGGGAGCTGTTTTTT	CASRGTGELFF
TRBV28	TRBD1	TRBJ2-5	-	TGTGCCAGCAGTTTATCGGGGACAGACCCTGGGACCCAGTACTTC	CASSLSGTDPGTQYF
TRBV2	TRBD1	TRBJ2-3	-	TGTGCCAGCGCTAGACAGGGTTCGGGCACAGATACGCAGTATTTT	CASARQGSGTDTQYF
TRBV6-2/TRBV6-3	-	TRBJ2-1	-	TGTGCCAGCAGTTACTCGAGAAATGAGCAGTTCTTC	CASSYSRNEQFF
TRBV7-6	-	TRBJ1-1	-	TGTGCCAGCAGCTTAGAGCAGGGCATCATGAACACTGAAGCTTTCTTT	CASSLEQGIMNTEAFF
TRBV7-9	-	TRBJ2-3	-	TGTGCCAGCGGCGCAGGGATGGATACGCAGTATTTT	CASGAGMDTQYF
TRBV7-2	TRBD2	TRBJ2-3	-	TGTGCCAGCAGCTCGGGAGGGGGGAAGCAGTATTTT	CASSSGGGKQYF
TRBV5-1	-	TRBJ2-5	-	TGCGCCAGCAGCTTGGACTTGCGTCGGGAGGAGACCCAGTACTTC	CASSLDLRREETQYF
TRBV18	TRBD1	TRBJ1-1	-	TGTGCCAGCTCACCAACAGGGGGGAACACTGAAGCTTTCTTT	CASSPTGGNTEAFF
TRBV6-5	TRBD1	TRBJ1-3	-	TGTGCCAGCAGACCCGACAGGGAGCCTGGAAACACCATATATTTT	CASRPDREPGNTIYF
TRBV3-1/TRBV3-2	-	TRBJ2-7	-	TGTGCCAGCAGCCAGAGGGGGGGCGAGCAGTACTTC	CASSQRGGEQYF
TRBV10-3	-	TRBJ2-2	-	TGTGCTGGGGGCAGATCCACCGGGGAGCTGTTTTTT	CAGGRSTGELFF
TRBV19	TRBD2	TRBJ2-3	-	TGTGCCAGTAGATCCTCCCCGGGGGGGCAAGATACGCAGTATTTT	CASRSSPGGQDTQYF
TRBV19	TRBD1	TRBJ1-2	-	TGTGCCAGTAGTTTCCGGGACAGGGGGCTTGGCTACACCTTC	CASSFRDRGLGYTF
TRBV9	-	TRBJ1-3	-	TGTGCCAGCAGCGTAGCTGGGGGGGGGACTGGAAACACCATATATTTT	CASSVAGGGTGNTIYF
TRBV14	TRBD1	TRBJ1-2	-	TGTGCCAGCAGCCCGAGGACAGGGGAGGGCTACACCTTC	CASSPRTGEGYTF
TRBV1	-	TRBJ1-1	-	TGCACCAGCAGCCATCCTTCCGGGGGTACTGAAGCTTTCTTT	CTSSHPSGGTEAFF
TRBV7-2	-	TRBJ2-1	-	TGTGCCAGCAACCCAGGGTTTAGCTCCTACAATGAGCAGTTCTTC	CASNPGFSSYNEQFF
TRBV2	-	TRBJ2-5	-	TGTGCCAGCGGGCGGTGGGAGCTAGAGACCCAGTACTTC	CASGRWELETQYF
TRBV28	-	TRBJ2-7	-	TGTGCCAGCAGTACCATGCTTGGGGGGTACGAGCAGTACTTC	CASSTMLGGYEQYF
TRBV28	TRBD1	TRBJ1-2	-	TGTGCCAGCAGCCCATTCCAAGACAGGGGGCATGATGGCTACACCTTC	CASSPFQDRGHDGYTF
TRBV2	-	TRBJ1-4	-	TGTGCCAGCAGTATCCCGGGGGGGGCTAATGAAAAACTGTTTTTT	CASSIPGGANEKLFF
TRBV19	-	TRBJ1-5	once	TGTGCCAGTAGTACGACAGTAACTAGCAATCAGCCCCAGCATTTT	CASSTTVTSNQPQHF
TRBV3-1/TRBV3-2	-	TRBJ1-1	-	TGTGCCAGCAGCCCATCCCGGGGGGGGGAGAACACTGAAGCTTTCTTT	CASSPSRGGENTEAFF